This is a list of T cell receptor beta chains from one sample in a study of shared clonotypes between healthy human individuals. Clones were read by immunoSEQ multiplex PCR, and TCRdb kept only the in-frame ones, dropping some. The table has about 2.1 million clones, roughly 91% seen once. Sequenced sample: naive CD8+ T cells from PBMCs. These receptors were taken from a young man in good health. Some clones in this sample may be carry-over from other donors' samples. CDR3s leave out the opening cysteine and the closing phenylalanine or tryptophan. A D gene is named only where the DNA matches it firmly. Size is omitted from some rows. Given values are once, few, many or a class for expanded clones.

V gene,J gene,clone size,D gene,CDR3 protein
TRBV29-1,TRBJ2-7,.,.,SVEFDTSYEQY
TRBV5-5,TRBJ2-3,.,.,ASSPAEGPVAALPDTQY
TRBV27,TRBJ2-7,.,.,ASSLDGPRSAYEQY
TRBV5-1,TRBJ2-1,.,.,ASSWAWEQF
TRBV28,TRBJ2-7,.,TRBD1,ASSPRTGGEQY
TRBV29-1,TRBJ2-3,.,.,SVGANLVPDTQY
TRBV28,TRBJ2-7,.,TRBD1,ASITGAVREQY
TRBV9,TRBJ1-1,.,.,ASSVQMNTEAF
TRBV15,TRBJ2-1,.,TRBD2,ATSASGRVLDNEQF
TRBV7-6,TRBJ1-4,.,.,ASFPLGQGDVSNEKLF
TRBV27,TRBJ1-1,.,TRBD1,ASSLGTGGYTEAF
TRBV4-3,TRBJ2-7,.,TRBD1,ASSPRTGVYEQY
TRBV7-9,TRBJ1-1,.,.,ASSFIVQGQTEAF
TRBV14,TRBJ2-7,.,TRBD2,ASSQEGGFGEQY
TRBV5-1,TRBJ2-3,.,TRBD2,ASSLLLAGVLSSADTQY
TRBV28,TRBJ2-3,.,TRBD2,ASSFLADTDTQY
TRBV4-1,TRBJ2-1,.,TRBD2,ASSQAATSGRVIHEQF
TRBV7-2,TRBJ2-7,.,.,ASSPTRVYEQY
TRBV6-5,TRBJ2-3,.,TRBD2,ASRASGSGDTQY
TRBV7-9,TRBJ2-7,.,TRBD2,ASSHGTSGNYEQY
TRBV27,TRBJ2-3,.,.,ASSLAVVRTDTQY
TRBV5-4,TRBJ2-7,.,.,ASSVGRAYEQY
TRBV5-1,TRBJ1-2,.,.,ASSLAPDSRYYGYT
TRBV27,TRBJ1-5,.,.,ASREGRNQPQH
TRBV5-3,TRBJ1-4,.,TRBD1,ARSSGQGRTNEKLF
TRBV5-8,TRBJ2-2,.,.,ASSPDLNTGELF
TRBV5-6,TRBJ2-1,.,TRBD1,ASSLGTGGLNEQF
TRBV27,TRBJ1-2,.,TRBD1,ASSPNLWDREGGYT
TRBV7-2,TRBJ2-7,.,.,ASSLGRIIALAEQY
TRBV6-5,TRBJ2-3,.,.,ASSYSPGTDTQY
TRBV27,TRBJ2-7,.,TRBD2,ASSPTWDYRYEQY
TRBV28,TRBJ2-5,once,TRBD2,ASSLGTSGALQQETQY
TRBV5-5,TRBJ1-1,.,.,ASSPQGGGTEAF
TRBV2,TRBJ1-5,.,.,ASSEALRMGVGQPQH
TRBV6-5,TRBJ2-1,.,.,ASSYLGEQF
TRBV5-6,TRBJ2-7,.,TRBD1,ASSRTGEMDREQY
TRBV10-2,TRBJ1-5,once,TRBD1,ATAPGQYNLQPQH
TRBV7-9,TRBJ2-2,.,.,ASSLEYNENTGELF
TRBV19,TRBJ2-5,.,TRBD1,ASSFWGLQGAQETQY
TRBV5-1,TRBJ2-2,.,TRBD1,ASGMDRTATGELF
TRBV11-2,TRBJ2-1,.,TRBD2,ASSTRAGGPINEQF
TRBV9,TRBJ2-7,once,TRBD2,ASSVGTSGTEQY
TRBV28,TRBJ2-7,.,TRBD2,ASRPGLAQFYEQY
TRBV19,TRBJ2-5,few,TRBD2,ASSIGGTETQY
TRBV27,TRBJ2-3,.,.,ASSSDVTSTDTQY
TRBV7-2,TRBJ1-3,.,.,ASSLEGASGNTIY
TRBV27,TRBJ2-3,.,.,ASSSTWTPYSTDTQY
TRBV13,TRBJ2-3,.,.,ASSSRGASDTQY
TRBV28,TRBJ1-3,.,.,ASSRRGVQSSGNTIY